The T cell receptor beta chain under discussion was sequenced for a study of blood T cell repertoires in COVID-19. Original processing notes: Reference gene primer amplification gave nucleated cell count estimates. Profiling relied on immunoSEQ multiplex PCR, and the TCRdb table lists in-frame clones only, not all of them. V, J and clone size reflect that table, while D and trimming were determined from the DNA. The sample has 150,000 to 200,000 clones, approximately 84% seen once; the top ten hold around 1.3%. Material for sequencing was PBMCs or T cells enriched from blood (not recorded which). The TCR comes from a human donor with acute COVID-19. The donor label of this sample is uncertain.

The CDR3 bases are TGTGCCAGTAGTCCCTCTAGCGGGGGGAACAATGAGCAGTTCTTC. It encodes CASSPSSGGNNEQFF. V usage is TRBV19 and J usage is TRBJ2-1, with 11 bases fitting TRBD2. Germline V gene sequence: CDR1 LNHDA, CDR2 SQIVND (reference sequence). The CDR3 spans 15 residues. Trimming took 5 bases from V and 5 from J; bases not matched to a gene: 5. The variable domain in full, with the rest retrieved from reference TRBV19 and TRBJ2-1, is DGGITQSPKYLFRKEGQNVTLSCEQNLNHDAMYWYRQDPGQGLRLIYYSQIVNDFQKGDIAEGYSVSREKKESFPLTVTSAQKNPTAFYLCASSPSSGGNNEQFFGPGTRLTVL.